This T cell receptor (beta chain) originates from a study of metastatic and nonmetastatic thyroid tumors. In the case of this clone: This may arise from a read error, as a much more abundant clone is one base away.

TCRdb ran MiXCR on the PCR reads. The top ten hold roughly 10% of the sample, which has some 83,000 clones, around 12% seen once. Patients had received no treatment of any kind before thyroid surgery. The CDR3 loop spans 15 amino acids. Germline values: CDR1 SGHRS, CDR2 YFSETQ. The V and J ends lost 0 bases and 1 base respectively, with 7 bases between them. The sequence came from a female donor with papillary thyroid cancer or a benign thyroid nodule (not recorded which). Some clones in this sample may be carry-over from other donors' samples. The gene calls are TRBV5-1 and TRBJ2-2; TRBD1 is a possible D gene (5 bases). The sample comprised tumor tissue. The CDR3 DNA follows: TGCGCCAGCAGCTTGGGACAGTTGAACACCGGGGAGCTGTTTTTT. Its translation is CASSLGQLNTGELFF.